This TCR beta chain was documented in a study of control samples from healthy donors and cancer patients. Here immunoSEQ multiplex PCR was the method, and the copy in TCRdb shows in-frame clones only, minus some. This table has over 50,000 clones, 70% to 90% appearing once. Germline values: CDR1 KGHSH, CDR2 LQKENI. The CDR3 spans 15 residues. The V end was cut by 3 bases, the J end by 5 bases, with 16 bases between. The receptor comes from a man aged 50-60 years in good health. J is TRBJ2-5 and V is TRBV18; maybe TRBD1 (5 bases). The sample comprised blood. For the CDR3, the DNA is TGTGCCAGCTCACCGAAGGGGTCTAATGGGGAGACCCAGTACTTC. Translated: CASSPKGSNGETQYF.